This T cell receptor beta chain was obtained from a study of early stage breast cancer tumors. Overall study results and limits: Commonly generated sequences made up most enriched TCRB sequences shared between patients. Compared with adjacent normal breast tissue, tumors showed 2 to 2.5-fold greater T cell density and higher clonality. Comparing each tissue with blood distinguished tumor from normal in most of the 16 patients.

CDR1 is DFQATT, CDR2 SNEGSKA, per germline (reference sequence). CDR3 length: 11 amino acids. V was clipped by 2 bases and J by 7 bases, with 5 bases between them. This clone was seen once. Antigen unknown. Here immunoSEQ multiplex PCR was the method, and the copy in TCRdb shows in-frame clones only, minus some. This sample carries approximately 6,500 clones, about 62% of them seen once, and the ten largest clones take roughly 13%. V usage is TRBV20-1 and J usage is TRBJ1-4; weak D call: TRBD1 (5 bases). The sample consisted of normal breast tissue next to the tumor. This receptor was identified in a person aged 45 to 59 with breast cancer. The CDR3 DNA reads as TGCAGTGCTAGACAGGGTGAAAAACTGTTTTTT. This codes for CSARQGEKLFF.